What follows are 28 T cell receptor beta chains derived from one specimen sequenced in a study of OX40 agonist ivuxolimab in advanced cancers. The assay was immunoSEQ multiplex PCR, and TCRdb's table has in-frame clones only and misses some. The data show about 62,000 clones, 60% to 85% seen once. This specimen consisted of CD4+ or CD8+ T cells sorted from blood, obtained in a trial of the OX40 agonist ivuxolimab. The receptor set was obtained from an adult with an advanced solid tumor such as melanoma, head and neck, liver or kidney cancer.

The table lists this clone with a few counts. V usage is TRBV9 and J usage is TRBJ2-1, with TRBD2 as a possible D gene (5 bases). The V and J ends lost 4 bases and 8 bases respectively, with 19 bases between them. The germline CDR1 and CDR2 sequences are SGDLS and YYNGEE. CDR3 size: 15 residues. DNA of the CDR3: TGTGCCAGCAGCCCCCAAGGATGGGAGACCGATGAGCAGTTCTTC. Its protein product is CASSPQGWETDEQFF.

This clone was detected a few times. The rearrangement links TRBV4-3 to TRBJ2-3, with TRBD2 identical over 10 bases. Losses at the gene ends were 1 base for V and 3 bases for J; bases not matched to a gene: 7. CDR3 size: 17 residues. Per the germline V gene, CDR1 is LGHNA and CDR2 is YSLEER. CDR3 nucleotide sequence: TGCGCCAGCAGCCAAGCCCCATCTAGCGGGAGAACAGATACGCAGTATTTT. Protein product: CASSQAPSSGRTDTQYF.

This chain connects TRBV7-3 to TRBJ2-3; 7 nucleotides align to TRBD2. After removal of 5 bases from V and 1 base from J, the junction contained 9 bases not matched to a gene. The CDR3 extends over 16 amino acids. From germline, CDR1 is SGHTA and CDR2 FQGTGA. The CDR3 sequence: CASSPPRRGGTDTQYF. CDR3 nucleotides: TGTGCCAGCAGCCCGCCCAGACGGGGGGGCACAGATACGCAGTATTTT.

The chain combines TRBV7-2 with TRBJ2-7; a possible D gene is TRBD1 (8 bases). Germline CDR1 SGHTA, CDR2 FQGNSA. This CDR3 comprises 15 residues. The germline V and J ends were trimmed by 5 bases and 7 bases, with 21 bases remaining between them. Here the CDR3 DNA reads TGTGCCAGCAGCCGGGACAGGTCCACCGGGAGGGAGCAGTACTTC. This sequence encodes CASSRDRSTGREQYF.

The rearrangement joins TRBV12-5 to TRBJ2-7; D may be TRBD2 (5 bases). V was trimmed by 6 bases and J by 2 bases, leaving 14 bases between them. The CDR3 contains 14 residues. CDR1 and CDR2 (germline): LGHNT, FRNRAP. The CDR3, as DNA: TGTGCTAGTGGCCTCGAAACCGGGACCTACGAGCAGTACTTC. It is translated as CASGLETGTYEQYF.

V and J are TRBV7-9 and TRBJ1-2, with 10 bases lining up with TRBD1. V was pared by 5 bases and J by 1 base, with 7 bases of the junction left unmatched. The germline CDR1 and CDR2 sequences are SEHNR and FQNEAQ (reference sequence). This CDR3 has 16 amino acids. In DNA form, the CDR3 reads TGTGCCAGCAGCCAAGGACAGGGGGGGATTAACTATGGCTACACCTTC. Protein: CASSQGQGGINYGYTF.

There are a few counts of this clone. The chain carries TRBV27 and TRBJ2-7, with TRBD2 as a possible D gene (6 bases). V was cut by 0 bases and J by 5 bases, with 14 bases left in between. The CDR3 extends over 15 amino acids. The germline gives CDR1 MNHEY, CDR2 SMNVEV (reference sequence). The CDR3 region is CASSLSWRGENEQYF. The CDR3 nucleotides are TGTGCCAGCAGTTTATCGTGGAGGGGTGAGAACGAGCAGTACTTC.

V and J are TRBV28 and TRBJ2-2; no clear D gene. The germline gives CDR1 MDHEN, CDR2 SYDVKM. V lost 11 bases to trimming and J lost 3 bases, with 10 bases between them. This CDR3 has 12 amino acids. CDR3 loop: CAWAGHTGELFF. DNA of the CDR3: TGTGCCTGGGCAGGTCACACCGGGGAGCTGTTTTTT.

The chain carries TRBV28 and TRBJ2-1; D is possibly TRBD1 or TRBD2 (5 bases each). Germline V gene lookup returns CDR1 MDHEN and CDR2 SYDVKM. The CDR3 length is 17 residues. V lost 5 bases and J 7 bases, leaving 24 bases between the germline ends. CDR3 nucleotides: TGTGCCAGCAGTGTAAAGAACCGGGACCGCCTTAGGAATGAGCAGTTCTTC. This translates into CASSVKNRDRLRNEQFF.

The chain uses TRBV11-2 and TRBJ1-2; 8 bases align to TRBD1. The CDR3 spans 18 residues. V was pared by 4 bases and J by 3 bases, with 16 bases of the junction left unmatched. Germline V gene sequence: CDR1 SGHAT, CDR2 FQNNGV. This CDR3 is CASSSLRTGPQIHYGYTF. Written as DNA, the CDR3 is TGTGCCAGCAGCTCCCTCAGGACAGGGCCGCAAATTCACTATGGCTACACCTTC.

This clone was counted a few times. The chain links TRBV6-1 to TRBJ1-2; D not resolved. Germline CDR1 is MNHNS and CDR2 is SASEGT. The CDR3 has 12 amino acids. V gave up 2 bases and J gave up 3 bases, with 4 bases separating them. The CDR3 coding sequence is TGTGCCAGCAGTGAATCACACTATGGCTACACCTTC. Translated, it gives CASSESHYGYTF.

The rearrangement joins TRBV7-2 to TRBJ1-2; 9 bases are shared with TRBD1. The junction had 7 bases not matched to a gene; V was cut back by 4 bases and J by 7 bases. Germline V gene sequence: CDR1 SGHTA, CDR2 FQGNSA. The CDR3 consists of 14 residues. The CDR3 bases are TGTGCCAGCAGCTCAGGGACAGGGAGGCTTGGCTACACCTTC. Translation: CASSSGTGRLGYTF.

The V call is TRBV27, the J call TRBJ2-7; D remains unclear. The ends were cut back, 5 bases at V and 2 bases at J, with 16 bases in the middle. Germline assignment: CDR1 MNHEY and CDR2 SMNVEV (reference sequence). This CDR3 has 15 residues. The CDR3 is CASSPQLSTTYEQYF. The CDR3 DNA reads TGTGCCAGCAGTCCACAGTTATCCACGACCTACGAGCAGTACTTC.

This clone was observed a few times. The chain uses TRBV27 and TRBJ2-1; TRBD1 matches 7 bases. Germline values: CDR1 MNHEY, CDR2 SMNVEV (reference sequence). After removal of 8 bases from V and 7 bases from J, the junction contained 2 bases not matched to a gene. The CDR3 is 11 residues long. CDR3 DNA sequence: TGTGCCAGCGCGGACAGGAATGAGCAGTTCTTC. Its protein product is CASADRNEQFF.

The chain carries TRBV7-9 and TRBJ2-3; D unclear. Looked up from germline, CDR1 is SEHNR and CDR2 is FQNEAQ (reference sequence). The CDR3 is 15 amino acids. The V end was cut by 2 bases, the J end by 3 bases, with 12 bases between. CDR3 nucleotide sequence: TGTGCCAGCAGCTTACTGACTGTCGGAACAGATACGCAGTATTTT. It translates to CASSLLTVGTDTQYF. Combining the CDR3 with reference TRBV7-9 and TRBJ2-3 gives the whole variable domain DTGVSQNPRHKITKRGQNVTFRCDPISEHNRLYWYRQTLGQGPEFLTYFQNEAQLEKSRLLSDRFSAERPKGSFSTLEIQRTEQGDSAMYLCASSLLTVGTDTQYFGPGTRLTVL.

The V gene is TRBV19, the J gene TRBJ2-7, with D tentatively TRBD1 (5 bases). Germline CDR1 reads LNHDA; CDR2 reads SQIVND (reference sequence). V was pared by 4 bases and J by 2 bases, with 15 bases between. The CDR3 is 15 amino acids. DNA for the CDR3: TGTGCCAGTAGTACCGCTGGGGCATCTACCTACGAGCAGTACTTC. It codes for CASSTAGASTYEQYF.

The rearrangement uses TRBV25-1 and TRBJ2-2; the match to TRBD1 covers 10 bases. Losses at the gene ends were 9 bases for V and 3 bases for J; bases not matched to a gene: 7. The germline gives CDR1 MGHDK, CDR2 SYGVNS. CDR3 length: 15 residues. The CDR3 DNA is TGTGCCAGTACATCCGGGACAGGGGACACCGGGGAGCTGTTTTTT. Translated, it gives CASTSGTGDTGELFF.

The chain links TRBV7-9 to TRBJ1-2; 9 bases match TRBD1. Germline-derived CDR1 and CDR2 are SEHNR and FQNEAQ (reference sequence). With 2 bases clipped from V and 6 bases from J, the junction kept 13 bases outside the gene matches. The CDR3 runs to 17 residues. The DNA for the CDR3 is TGTGCCAGCAGCTTACCCCCGGGACAGGGTTTTGAGGATGGCTACACCTTC. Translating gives CASSLPPGQGFEDGYTF.

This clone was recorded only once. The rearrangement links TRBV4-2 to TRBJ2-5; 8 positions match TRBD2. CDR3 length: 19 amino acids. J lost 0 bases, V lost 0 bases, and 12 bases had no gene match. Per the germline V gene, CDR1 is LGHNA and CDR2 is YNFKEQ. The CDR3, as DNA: TGTGCCAGCAGCCAAGATCAGATAGGGCTAGCGGGCAACCAAGAGACCCAGTACTTC. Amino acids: CASSQDQIGLAGNQETQYF.

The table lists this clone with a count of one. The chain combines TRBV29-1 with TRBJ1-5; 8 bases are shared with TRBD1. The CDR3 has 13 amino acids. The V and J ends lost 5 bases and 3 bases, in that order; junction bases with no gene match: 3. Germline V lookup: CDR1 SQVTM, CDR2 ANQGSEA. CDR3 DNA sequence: TGCAGCGTTCTACAGGGGGACAATCAGCCCCAGCATTTT. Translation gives CSVLQGDNQPQHF.

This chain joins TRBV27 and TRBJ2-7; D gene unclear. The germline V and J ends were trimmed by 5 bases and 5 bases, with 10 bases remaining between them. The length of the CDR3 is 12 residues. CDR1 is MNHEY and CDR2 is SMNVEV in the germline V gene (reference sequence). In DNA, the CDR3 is TGTGCCAGCAGTCCACGGCCTGACGAGCAGTACTTC. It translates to CASSPRPDEQYF.

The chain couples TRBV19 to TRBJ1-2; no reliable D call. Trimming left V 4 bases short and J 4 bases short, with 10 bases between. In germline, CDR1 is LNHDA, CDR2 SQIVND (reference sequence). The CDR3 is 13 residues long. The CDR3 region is CASSTQRIYGYTF. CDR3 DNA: TGTGCCAGTAGTACCCAAAGAATCTATGGCTACACCTTC.

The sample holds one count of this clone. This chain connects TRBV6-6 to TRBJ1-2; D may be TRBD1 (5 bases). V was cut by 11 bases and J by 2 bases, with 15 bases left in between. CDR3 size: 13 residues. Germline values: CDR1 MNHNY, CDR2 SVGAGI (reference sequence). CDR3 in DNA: TGTGCCGTCCCGGGGGTGTCGAACTATGGCTACACCTTC. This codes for CAVPGVSNYGYTF.

The CDR3 nucleotides read TGCGCCAGCAGCTTCCTAGCGGGGGGGAGCTCCTACAATGAGCAGTTCTTC. It is translated as CASSFLAGGSSYNEQFF. The chain links TRBV5-1 to TRBJ2-1; 12 bases match TRBD2. Germline V lookup: CDR1 SGHRS, CDR2 YFSETQ. The CDR3 consists of 17 residues. J was trimmed by 0 bases and V by 2 bases; bases with no gene match: 3.

Here the CDR3 DNA reads TGCGCCAGCAGCCCTCGGACAGGGGGCTACACAGATACGCAGTATTTT. Protein sequence: CASSPRTGGYTDTQYF. This rearrangement joins TRBV5-1 to TRBJ2-3; 11 bases are shared with TRBD1. V was pared by 4 bases and J by 2 bases, with 6 bases of the junction left unmatched. Germline V lookup: CDR1 SGHRS, CDR2 YFSETQ. The CDR3 runs 16 residues.

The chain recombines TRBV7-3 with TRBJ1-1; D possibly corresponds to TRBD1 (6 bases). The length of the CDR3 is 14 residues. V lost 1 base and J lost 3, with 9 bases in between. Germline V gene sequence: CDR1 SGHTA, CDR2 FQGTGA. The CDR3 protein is CASSLNRADTEAFF. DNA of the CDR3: TGTGCCAGCAGCTTAAACAGGGCGGACACTGAAGCTTTCTTT.

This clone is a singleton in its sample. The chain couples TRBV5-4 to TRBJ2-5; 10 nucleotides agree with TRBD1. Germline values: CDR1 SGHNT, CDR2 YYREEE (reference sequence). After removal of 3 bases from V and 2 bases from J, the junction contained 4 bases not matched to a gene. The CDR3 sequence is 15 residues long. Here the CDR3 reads CASSSDRGIQETQYF. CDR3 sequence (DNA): TGTGCCAGCAGCTCGGACAGGGGGATTCAAGAGACCCAGTACTTC.

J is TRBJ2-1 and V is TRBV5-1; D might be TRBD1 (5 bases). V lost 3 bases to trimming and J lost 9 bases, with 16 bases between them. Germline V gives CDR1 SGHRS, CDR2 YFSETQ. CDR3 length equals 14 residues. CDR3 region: CASSSEAGRGEQFF. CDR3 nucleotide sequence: TGCGCCAGCAGCTCCGAGGCAGGGCGAGGTGAGCAGTTCTTC.